This section outlines one T cell receptor beta chain sequence together with its context. Its antigen remains unidentified. This record comes from a study of cytomegalovirus exposure and HLA in healthy donors. General study findings and limits: Within a later analysis, the majority of CMV-associated TCR beta chains appeared HLA-restricted.

Primers included in the PCR were 60 Vbeta and 13 Jbeta primers. The repertoire was sequenced with immunoSEQ multiplex PCR; TCRdb's copy has only in-frame clones and lacks some. This sample has around 130,000 clones, with 80% to 85% found just once. This CDR3 spans 14 amino acids. Trimming shortened V by 6 bases and J by 3 bases, and 11 bases separated the two germline ends. The germline CDR1 and CDR2 sequences are SNHLY and FYNNEI. The sequence derives from a man aged 25 to 45 in good health and CMV-seronegative. The source material was PBMCs. This chain links TRBV2 with TRBJ1-4; the D is unclear. As DNA, the CDR3 is TGTGCCAGCAGCGGGAGGCGGGCTAATGAAAAACTGTTTTTT. Amino acid sequence: CASSGRRANEKLFF.